What follows are 23 T cell receptor beta chains derived from one specimen sequenced in a study of CD8+ T cells in alopecia areata. Treatment denoted: oral pan-JAK inhibitor, 5-10 mg twice daily. RNA extraction and reverse transcription yielded cDNA as sequencing template. The table came from immunoSEQ multiplex PCR; TCRdb's copy has only in-frame clones and leaves some out. The top ten hold roughly 0.45% of the sample, which has roughly 200,000 clones, around two fifths seen once. This sample comprised CD4+ T cells sorted from blood, obtained between weeks 30 and 35, from a patient treated with tofacitinib. The source is a human donor with alopecia areata.

This clone was counted only a few times. The chain combines TRBV7-7 with TRBJ2-5; tentatively, D is TRBD1 (6 bases). The V end was cut by 2 bases, the J end by 5 bases, with 9 bases between. Germline V gene lookup returns CDR1 SSHAT and CDR2 FNYEAQ (reference sequence). CDR3 size: 13 residues. Written as DNA, the CDR3 is TGTGCCAGCAGCTTAACAGGGCTGGAGACCCAGTACTTC. It encodes CASSLTGLETQYF.

The genes are TRBV9 and TRBJ2-3; D may correspond to TRBD1 or TRBD2 (5 bases each). This CDR3 spans 18 amino acids. Germline CDR1 and CDR2: SGDLS and YYNGEE. V lost 1 base, J lost 0 bases, and 18 bases lay in between. DNA for the CDR3: TGTGCCAGCAGCGTATGGGCCTCCGGGACGTCTAGCACAGATACGCAGTATTTT. Its translation: CASSVWASGTSSTDTQYF.

The chain carries TRBV4-1 and TRBJ2-3, with unresolved D. The V gene's germline CDR1 is MGHRA and CDR2 YSYEKL. The V and J ends lost 1 base and 0 bases respectively, with 8 bases between them. This CDR3 comprises 15 residues. This chain's CDR3 is CASSQGPTSTDTQYF. CDR3 coding DNA: TGCGCCAGCAGCCAAGGTCCTACTAGCACAGATACGCAGTATTTT.

This rearrangement joins TRBV2 to TRBJ1-2; TRBD1 matches at 8 bases. The germline V gene encodes CDR1 SNHLY and CDR2 FYNNEI. With V trimmed by 3 bases and J by 5 bases, 2 bases remained unmatched. The CDR3 covers 13 residues. The CDR3 DNA reads TGTGCCAGCAGTGATTACAGGGGGTATGGCTACACCTTC. This encodes CASSDYRGYGYTF.

A few counts support this clone. The chain employs TRBV19 and TRBJ2-1, with 9 positions matching TRBD1. Germline V gene lookup returns CDR1 LNHDA and CDR2 SQIVND (reference sequence). The CDR3 is 13 residues long. The V gene end was trimmed by 8 bases and the J gene end by 9 bases; junction bases not matched to a gene: 8. In DNA, the CDR3 is TGTGCCAGTTGGCAAGCGGGACAGGGTGAGCAGTTCTTC. The encoded protein is CASWQAGQGEQFF.

This clone was detected only a few times. The J gene is TRBJ1-1, the V gene TRBV6-4; D gene ambiguous. The CDR3 runs 14 residues. Germline V gene lookup returns CDR1 MRHNA and CDR2 SNTAGT. V lost 4 bases and J lost 5, with 14 bases in between. CDR3 sequence: CASSVEGGRTEAFF. In DNA form, the CDR3 reads TGTGCCAGCAGTGTTGAGGGAGGGAGAACTGAAGCTTTCTTT.

This rearrangement joins TRBV30 to TRBJ2-4; D not certain. The V gene lost 3 bases and the J gene lost 7 bases, with 13 bases spanning the gap. CDR1 and CDR2 (germline): GTSNPN, SVGIG (reference sequence). CDR3 length: 13 amino acids. Written as DNA, the CDR3 is TGTGCCTGGAGAAAGGGAAGGGTGAACATTCAGTACTTC. Amino acid sequence: CAWRKGRVNIQYF.

This sequence joins TRBV30 and TRBJ1-5; D gene unclear. The CDR3 length is 10 residues. CDR1 and CDR2 from the germline V gene are GTSNPN and SVGIG (reference sequence). Trimming took off 4 bases at V and 3 bases at J, with 1 base between the two ends. CDR3 protein: CAWNNQPQHF. CDR3 sequence (DNA): TGTGCCTGGAACAATCAGCCCCAGCATTTT.

This chain connects TRBV6-5 to TRBJ2-3; TRBD2 matches 7 bases. CDR1 is MNHEY and CDR2 is SVGAGI in the germline V gene. The V gene end was trimmed by 7 bases and the J gene end by 3 bases; junction bases not matched to a gene: 10. CDR3 length: 15 amino acids. CDR3 in amino acids: CASTLMGGRTDTQYF. The CDR3 DNA sequence: TGTGCCAGCACCCTCATGGGAGGGAGGACAGATACGCAGTATTTT.

This clone was seen many times. The chain combines TRBV11-1 with TRBJ1-1; D ambiguous. CDR3 length: 12 residues. CDR1 is SGHAT and CDR2 is FQDESV in the germline V gene (reference sequence). The ends were cut back, 2 bases at V and 3 bases at J, with 4 bases in the middle. The CDR3 DNA sequence: TGTGCCAGCAGCTTAAAAGACACTGAAGCTTTCTTT. Residues: CASSLKDTEAFF.

This rearrangement joins TRBV9 to TRBJ2-5; D is unresolved. Germline values: CDR1 SGDLS, CDR2 YYNGEE. The CDR3 loop spans 13 amino acids. Trimming took 0 bases from V and 2 from J, leaving 5 bases between them. CDR3 region: CASSVDLQETQYF. CDR3 DNA sequence: TGTGCCAGCAGCGTAGACTTACAAGAGACCCAGTACTTC.

A few counts support this clone. V gene TRBV30 combines with J gene TRBJ2-3; D is ambiguous. CDR1 is GTSNPN and CDR2 is SVGIG in the germline V gene (reference sequence). Trimming stripped 7 bases from V and 4 bases from J, with 6 bases between. CDR3 length: 10 residues. The chain's CDR3 is CAFSSDTQYF. CDR3 bases: TGTGCCTTCTCATCAGATACGCAGTATTTT.

This clone has more than one count but fewer than ten. The chain carries TRBV7-3 and TRBJ2-3, with D uncertain. Germline CDR1 SGHTA, CDR2 FQGTGA. This CDR3 is 12 amino acids long. V was pared by 1 base and J by 6 bases, with 5 bases between. The CDR3 coding sequence is TGTGCCAGCAGCTTAATGGGCGATACGCAGTATTTT. Protein: CASSLMGDTQYF.

There are many counts of this clone. The chain carries TRBV7-3 and TRBJ2-1; 9 bases align to TRBD2. V lost 3 bases and J lost 2; bases outside the gene matches: 2. The CDR3 runs 15 residues. Germline V gene sequence: CDR1 SGHTA, CDR2 FQGTGA. The CDR3 protein is CASSFGTSTYNEQFF. CDR3 in DNA: TGTGCCAGCAGCTTCGGGACTAGCACCTACAATGAGCAGTTCTTC.

The chain combines TRBV9 with TRBJ2-5; 14 bases align to TRBD2. The CDR3 length is 20 residues. With V trimmed by 4 bases and J by 5 bases, 19 bases remained unmatched. CDR1 and CDR2 from the germline V gene are SGDLS and YYNGEE. The CDR3 coding sequence is TGTGCCAGCAGCCCACGTCCCGGGACTAGCGGGAGAATGCGTTTGGAGACCCAGTACTTC. The encoded protein is CASSPRPGTSGRMRLETQYF.

The table lists this clone with many counts. This rearrangement joins TRBV10-3 to TRBJ1-4; no clear D. The CDR3 spans 13 residues. With 2 bases removed from V and 8 bases from J, the gap between germline ends came to 9 bases. The germline V gene encodes CDR1 ENHRY and CDR2 SYGVKD. The CDR3 is CAISELSREKLFF. In DNA form, the CDR3 reads TGTGCCATCAGTGAGCTGTCACGGGAAAAACTGTTTTTT.

This clone was detected once. The chain links TRBV6-1 to TRBJ1-2; 9 positions match TRBD1. The germline CDR1 and CDR2 sequences are MNHNS and SASEGT. V lost 5 bases to trimming and J lost 4 bases; unmatched junction nucleotides: 5. The CDR3 sequence is 14 residues long. The CDR3 sequence: CASSLSGQGYGYTF. CDR3 bases: TGTGCCAGCAGTCTTTCGGGACAGGGCTATGGCTACACCTTC.

This clone was seen just once. The V call is TRBV5-4, the J call TRBJ2-3; a weak D match, TRBD2 (5 bases). CDR1 and CDR2 (germline): SGHNT, YYREEE (reference sequence). The V end was cut by 10 bases, the J end by 5 bases, with 11 bases between. The CDR3 has 11 residues. CDR3 region: CAWTPGDTQYF. The CDR3 bases are TGTGCCTGGACTCCGGGAGATACGCAGTATTTT.

The rearrangement joins TRBV7-3 to TRBJ2-2, with TRBD2 matching 11 bases. Germline CDR1 and CDR2: SGHTA and FQGTGA. J was trimmed by 2 bases and V by 4 bases; bases with no gene match: 3. The CDR3 is made up of 16 amino acids. Here the CDR3 DNA reads TGTGCCAGCAGCTCGGGGACTAGCGGCAACACCGGGGAGCTGTTTTTT. It yields the protein CASSSGTSGNTGELFF.

The chain combines TRBV7-2 with TRBJ2-5; 9 bases align to TRBD2. CDR3 length: 14 residues. V gave up 4 bases and J gave up 6 bases; unmatched junction bases: 6. The germline V gene has CDR1 SGHTA and CDR2 FQGNSA. This chain's CDR3 is CASSYGLAIQTQYF. The DNA of the CDR3 is TGTGCCAGCAGCTACGGACTAGCGATACAGACCCAGTACTTC.

The rearrangement links TRBV25-1 to TRBJ2-6; maybe TRBD2 (5 bases). This CDR3 contains 14 residues. V lost 5 bases and J lost 1, with 6 bases in between. Germline V CDR1 and CDR2: MGHDK, SYGVNS. CDR3 sequence: CASSRGSGANVLTF. The CDR3 region has the DNA TGTGCCAGCAGTAGAGGGTCTGGGGCCAACGTCCTGACTTTC.

This clone was picked up one time. The V gene is TRBV30, the J gene TRBJ2-7, with D perhaps matching TRBD1 (5 bases). Looked up from germline, CDR1 is GTSNPN and CDR2 is SVGIG (reference sequence). Trimming left V 3 bases short and J 2 bases short, with 11 bases between. This CDR3 contains 13 residues. The DNA for the CDR3 is TGTGCCTGGAGAAAGGCAGGGCCCTACGAGCAGTACTTC. Its protein product is CAWRKAGPYEQYF.

In its sample, this clone was seen a few times. This sequence joins TRBV7-2 and TRBJ2-1; 16 bases align to TRBD2. Germline V lookup: CDR1 SGHTA, CDR2 FQGNSA. This CDR3 has 15 residues. V was clipped by 4 bases and J by 14 bases; unmatched bases: 8. CDR3 nucleotides: TGTGCCAGCAGCTCGGGTCCCGGGACTAGCGGGGGGGAGTTCTTC. Protein sequence: CASSSGPGTSGGEFF. Filled out from reference TRBV7-2 and TRBJ2-1, the complete variable domain reads GAGVSQSPSNKVTEKGKDVELRCDPISGHTALYWYRQSLGQGLEFLIYFQGNSAPDKSGLPSDRFSAERTGGSVSTLTIQRTQQEDSAVYLCASSSGPGTSGGEFFGPGTRLTVL.